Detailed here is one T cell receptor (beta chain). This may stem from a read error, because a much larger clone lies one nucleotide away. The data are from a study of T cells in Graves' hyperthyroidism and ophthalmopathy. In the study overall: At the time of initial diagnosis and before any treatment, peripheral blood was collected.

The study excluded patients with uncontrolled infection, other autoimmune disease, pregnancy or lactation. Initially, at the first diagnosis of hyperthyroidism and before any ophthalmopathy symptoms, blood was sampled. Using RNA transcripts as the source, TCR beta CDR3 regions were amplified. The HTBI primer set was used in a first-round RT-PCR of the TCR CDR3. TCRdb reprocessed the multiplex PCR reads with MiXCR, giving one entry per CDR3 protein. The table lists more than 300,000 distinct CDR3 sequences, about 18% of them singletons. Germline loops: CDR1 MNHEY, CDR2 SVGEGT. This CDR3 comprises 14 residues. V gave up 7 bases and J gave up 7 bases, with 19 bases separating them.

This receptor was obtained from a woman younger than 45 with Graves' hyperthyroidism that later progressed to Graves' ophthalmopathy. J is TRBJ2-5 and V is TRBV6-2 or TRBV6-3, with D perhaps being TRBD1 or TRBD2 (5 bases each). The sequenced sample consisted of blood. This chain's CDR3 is CASTGTDPRGTQYF. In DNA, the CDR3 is TGTGCCAGCACGGGGACGGACCCAAGAGGGACCCAGTACTTC.